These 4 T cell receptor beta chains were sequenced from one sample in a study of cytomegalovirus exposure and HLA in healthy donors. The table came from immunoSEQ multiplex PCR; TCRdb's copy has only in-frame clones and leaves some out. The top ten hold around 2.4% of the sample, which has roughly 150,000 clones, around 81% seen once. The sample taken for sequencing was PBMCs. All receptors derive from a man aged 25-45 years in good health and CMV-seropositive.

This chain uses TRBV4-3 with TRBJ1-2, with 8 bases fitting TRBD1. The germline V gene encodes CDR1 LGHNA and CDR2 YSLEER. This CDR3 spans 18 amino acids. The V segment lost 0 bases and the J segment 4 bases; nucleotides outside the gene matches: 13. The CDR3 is CASSQEVADRGPGYGYTF. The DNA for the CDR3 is TGCGCCAGCAGCCAAGAGGTGGCCGACAGGGGCCCTGGCTATGGCTACACCTTC.

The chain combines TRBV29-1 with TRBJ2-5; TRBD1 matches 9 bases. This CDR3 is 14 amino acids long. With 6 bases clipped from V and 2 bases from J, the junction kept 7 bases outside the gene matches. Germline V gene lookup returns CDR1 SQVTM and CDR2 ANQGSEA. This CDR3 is CSVPTGGAQETQYF. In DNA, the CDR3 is TGCAGCGTCCCAACAGGGGGCGCACAAGAGACCCAGTACTTC.

The CDR3 here is CASSSIGGGADEQFF. The CDR3 coding sequence is TGTGCCAGCAGCTCGATTGGCGGGGGGGCCGATGAGCAGTTCTTC. The chain employs TRBV7-3 and TRBJ2-1; 9 bases line up with TRBD2. With 4 bases clipped from V and 8 bases from J, the junction kept 9 bases outside the gene matches. This CDR3 contains 15 residues. CDR1 is SGHTA, CDR2 FQGTGA, per germline.

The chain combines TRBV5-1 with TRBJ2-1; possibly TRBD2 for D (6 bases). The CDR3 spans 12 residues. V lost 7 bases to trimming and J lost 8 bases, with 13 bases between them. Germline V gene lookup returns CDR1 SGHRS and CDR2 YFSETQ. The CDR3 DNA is TGCGCCAGCCACGCCCCGGGGGATGAGCAGTTCTTC. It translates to CASHAPGDEQFF.